The clone carrying this T cell receptor beta chain was counted ten times or more. TCR beta VDJ and CDR3 profiles were obtained from a genomic DNA template. TCRdb ran MiXCR on the reads and lists one entry per CDR3 protein. The sample has a few hundred thousand distinct CDR3 sequences, roughly 50% seen once. V was clipped by 4 bases and J by 11 bases; unmatched bases: 15. Looked up from germline, CDR1 is MNHEY and CDR2 is SVGAGI. The CDR3 consists of 16 residues. This sample was taken from a study of CD8+CD57+ T cells in acquired aplastic anemia. Sequencing was done on patients that had shown CD8+CD57+ cell expansion by flow cytometry.

Specimen: sorted CD4+, CD8+, or CD8+CD57+ T cells (not recorded which) from PBMCs. The chain joins TRBV6-5 to TRBJ1-4, with TRBD1 matching over 8 bases. This receptor was taken from a human donor with aplastic anemia. The CDR3 DNA sequence: TGTGCCAGCAGTTCCCCAGTCGGACAGGGAATAAGGAAACTGTTTTTT. Amino acids: CASSSPVGQGIRKLFF.